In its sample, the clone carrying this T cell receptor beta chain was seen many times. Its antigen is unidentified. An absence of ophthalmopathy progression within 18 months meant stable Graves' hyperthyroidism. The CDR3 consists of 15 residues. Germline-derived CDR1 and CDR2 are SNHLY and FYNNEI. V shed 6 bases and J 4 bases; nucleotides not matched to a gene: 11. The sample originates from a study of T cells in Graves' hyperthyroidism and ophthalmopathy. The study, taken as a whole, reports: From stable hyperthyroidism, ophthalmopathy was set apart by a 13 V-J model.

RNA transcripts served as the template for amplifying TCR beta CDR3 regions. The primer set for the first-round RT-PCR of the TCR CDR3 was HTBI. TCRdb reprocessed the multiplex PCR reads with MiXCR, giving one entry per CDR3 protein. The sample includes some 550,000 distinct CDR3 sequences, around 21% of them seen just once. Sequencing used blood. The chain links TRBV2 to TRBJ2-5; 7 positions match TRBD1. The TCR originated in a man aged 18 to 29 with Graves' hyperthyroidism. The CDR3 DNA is TGTGCCAGCAGCTCCCAAAGGGGGCCAGGAGAGACCCAGTACTTC. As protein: CASSSQRGPGETQYF.